The 32 T cell receptor beta chains below all came from one sample that was sequenced in a study of T cells in Graves' hyperthyroidism and ophthalmopathy. TCR beta CDR3 region amplification was performed from RNA transcripts. When the TCR CDR3 underwent first-round RT-PCR, the HTBI primer set was used. One entry per CDR3 protein, called by TCRdb with MiXCR from the multiplex PCR reads. This table has hundreds of thousands of distinct CDR3 sequences, about a sixth appearing once. The sample was blood. These receptor sequences come from a woman between 18 and 29 years old with Graves' hyperthyroidism.

The table lists this clonotype with a few counts. The gene calls are TRBV24-1 and TRBJ2-5, with TRBD1 as a possible D gene (6 bases). V shed 3 bases and J shed 5 bases, with 24 bases lying between them. Germline V gene data show CDR1 as KGHDR and CDR2 as SFDVKD. This CDR3 contains 18 residues. Here the CDR3 reads CATSDPQYRDLTAETQYF. The CDR3 bases are TGTGCCACCAGTGATCCCCAATACAGGGATCTAACTGCGGAGACCCAGTACTTC.

There are a few counts of this clonotype. The rearrangement uses TRBV28 and TRBJ1-1, with D uncertain. CDR3 length equals 15 residues. Between the trimmed V and J ends, which lost 8 bases and 10 bases, there was a span of 26 bases. The germline gives CDR1 MDHEN, CDR2 SYDVKM. This CDR3 reads CASRRGRARFEVAFF. The CDR3 DNA sequence: TGTGCCAGCCGACGAGGGAGGGCGCGATTTGAAGTAGCTTTCTTT.

The chain uses TRBV4-2 and TRBJ1-3, with D possibly matching TRBD1 (5 bases). Germline CDR1 reads LGHNA; CDR2 reads YNFKEQ. Trimming shortened V by 1 base and J by 3 bases, and 13 bases separated the two germline ends. This CDR3 spans 16 amino acids. The CDR3 loop reads CASSQVGRVSGNTIYF. The CDR3 DNA sequence: TGTGCCAGCAGCCAAGTGGGCAGGGTCAGTGGAAACACCATATATTTT.

This clonotype turned up a few times. The chain carries TRBV6-2 or TRBV6-3 and TRBJ2-1; 7 bases map to TRBD1. From germline, CDR1 is MNHEY and CDR2 SVGEGT. The CDR3 sequence is 16 residues long. V lost 7 bases and J lost 2; bases outside the gene matches: 11. The CDR3 is CASNVLRQGTYNEQFF. The CDR3 DNA follows: TGTGCCAGCAACGTCCTCCGACAGGGTACCTACAATGAGCAGTTCTTC.

In this sample, this clonotype turned up many times. This chain joins TRBV28 and TRBJ1-2, with TRBD1 matching 9 bases. Germline CDR1 and CDR2: MDHEN and SYDVKM. Germline trimming cut 5 bases from V and 2 bases from J; bases unmatched to any gene: 6. This CDR3 has 15 amino acids. CDR3 coding DNA: TGTGCCAGCAGTGGGACAGGACAGGGGAACTATGGCTACACCTTC. It codes for CASSGTGQGNYGYTF.

This clonotype has at least ten counts. The chain joins TRBV28 to TRBJ2-1; D is undetermined. This CDR3 spans 12 amino acids. V was cut by 3 bases and J by 9 bases, with 9 bases left in between. Germline V gene data show CDR1 as MDHEN and CDR2 as SYDVKM. CDR3 residues: CASSLGWREQFF. In nucleotides, the CDR3 is TGTGCCAGCAGTTTGGGCTGGCGTGAGCAGTTCTTC.

This clonotype was picked up many times. V gene TRBV5-1 combines with J gene TRBJ1-6, with 9 bases lining up with TRBD1. V lost 3 bases, J lost 14 bases, and 12 bases stayed unmatched. The germline V gene has CDR1 SGHRS and CDR2 YFSETQ. The CDR3 contains 15 residues. In DNA form, the CDR3 reads TGCGCCAGCAGCTCTACCGGGACAGGGTATTCCACCCTCCACTTT. Protein sequence: CASSSTGTGYSTLHF.

The V and J genes are TRBV5-1 and TRBJ1-3; D unclear. Germline V lookup: CDR1 SGHRS, CDR2 YFSETQ. Trimming removed 4 bases from V and 0 bases from J, with 11 bases in between. The CDR3 length is 15 residues. CDR3 region: CASSRDKSSGNTIYF. The DNA for the CDR3 is TGCGCCAGCAGCCGAGACAAAAGCTCTGGAAACACCATATATTTT.

The CDR3 reads CASSKAGLIAGGFYEQYF. CDR3 coding DNA: TGTGCCAGTAGTAAGGCAGGACTAATAGCGGGAGGGTTCTACGAGCAGTACTTC. The chain uses TRBV19 and TRBJ2-7, with 11 positions matching TRBD2. This CDR3 has 18 amino acids. Losses at the gene ends were 4 bases for V and 3 bases for J; bases not matched to a gene: 14. CDR1 and CDR2 from the germline V gene are LNHDA and SQIVND (reference sequence).

This clonotype has just a few counts. The J gene is TRBJ2-6, the V gene TRBV29-1, with 7 bases matching TRBD1. After removal of 6 bases from V and 2 bases from J, the junction contained 7 bases not matched to a gene. CDR3 length equals 15 residues. CDR1 is SQVTM, CDR2 ANQGSEA, per germline. The CDR3 coding sequence is TGCAGCGTCGGTAATACAGGGGCTGGGGCCAACGTCCTGACTTTC. Protein: CSVGNTGAGANVLTF.

This chain links TRBV6-2 or TRBV6-3 with TRBJ2-7, with no clear D. This CDR3 has 12 amino acids. CDR1 is MNHEY, CDR2 SVGEGT, per germline. Trimming pared 6 bases from V and 7 bases from J, leaving 13 bases between. CDR3 amino acids: CASSPQTREQYF. The CDR3 DNA reads TGTGCCAGCAGCCCTCAGACACGTGAGCAGTACTTC.

This clonotype has ten or more counts. This chain joins TRBV20-1 and TRBJ2-2, with D possibly being TRBD2 (6 bases). Germline V CDR1 and CDR2: DFQATT, SNEGSKA (reference sequence). CDR3 length equals 14 residues. This CDR3 is CKVAADTNTGELFF. In DNA, the CDR3 is TGCAAGGTAGCGGCGGACACGAACACCGGGGAGCTGTTTTTT.

This clonotype was recorded many times. The chain recombines TRBV6-1 with TRBJ1-2; D gene unclear. V shed 0 bases and J shed 8 bases, with 7 bases lying between them. CDR1 is MNHNS, CDR2 SASEGT, per germline. CDR3 length equals 12 residues. The CDR3 reads CASSEALRGYTF. The CDR3, as DNA: TGTGCCAGCAGTGAAGCGCTTAGGGGCTACACCTTC.

This chain connects TRBV7-9 to TRBJ2-7; 12 bases are a match to TRBD2. This CDR3 is 17 amino acids long. Per germline, CDR1 SEHNR and CDR2 FQNEAQ (reference sequence). V dropped 5 bases and J dropped 5; count of bases not matched to a gene: 13. For the CDR3, the DNA is TGTGCCAGCAGCGCAGGCTTACTAGCGGGAGGCGCCCACGAGCAGTACTTC. Its protein is CASSAGLLAGGAHEQYF.

The table lists this clonotype with a few counts. The rearrangement links TRBV12-3 or TRBV12-4 to TRBJ2-7, with 12 bases aligning to TRBD2. The CDR3 has 16 amino acids. Trimming took 4 bases from V and 3 from J; bases not matched to a gene: 7. This chain's CDR3 is CASSWGTSGGSYEQYF. The CDR3 DNA reads TGTGCCAGCAGTTGGGGAACTAGCGGGGGGAGCTACGAGCAGTACTTC.

V and J are TRBV6-2 or TRBV6-3 and TRBJ2-3; 13 positions match TRBD2. The ends lost 2 bases at V and 3 bases at J; junction bases unmatched: 17. Germline V lookup: CDR1 MNHEY, CDR2 SVGEGT. The CDR3 contains 21 residues. This CDR3 is CASSYTLCRWTSGSGTDTQYF. The DNA for the CDR3 is TGTGCCAGCAGTTACACTCTATGTCGGTGGACTAGCGGGAGCGGGACAGATACGCAGTATTTT.

The chain links TRBV11-2 to TRBJ2-5; 9 nucleotides align to TRBD2. V gave up 6 bases and J gave up 4 bases; unmatched junction bases: 3. This CDR3 spans 13 amino acids. Germline CDR1 and CDR2: SGHAT and FQNNGV. Here the CDR3 reads CASRREGLETQYF. In DNA form, the CDR3 reads TGTGCCAGCAGGCGGGAGGGCCTAGAGACCCAGTACTTC.

The rearrangement uses TRBV12-3 or TRBV12-4 and TRBJ1-2, with D tentatively TRBD1 (5 bases). V was trimmed by 4 bases and J by 4 bases, leaving 19 bases between them. CDR3 size: 16 residues. CDR3 DNA sequence: TGTGCCAGCAGTTACTCGACAGAAACAATCCCCTATGGCTACACCTTC. Amino acid sequence: CASSYSTETIPYGYTF.

There are many counts of this clonotype. The rearrangement uses TRBV27 and TRBJ2-1; a possible D gene is TRBD1 (5 bases). The CDR3 is 14 amino acids. Germline CDR1 reads MNHEY; CDR2 reads SMNVEV (reference sequence). The germline V and J ends were trimmed by 1 base and 6 bases, with 10 bases remaining between them. The CDR3 is CASSLFRQGNEQFF. CDR3 coding DNA: TGTGCCAGCAGTTTATTTAGGCAGGGCAATGAGCAGTTCTTC.

The chain combines TRBV10-3 with TRBJ1-1; weak D call: TRBD1 (5 bases). Germline assignment: CDR1 ENHRY and CDR2 SYGVKD. Trimming left V 6 bases short and J 4 bases short, with 15 bases between. The CDR3 covers 14 residues. This CDR3 reads CAIRVDDSGTEAFF. The CDR3 DNA is TGTGCCATCAGAGTCGATGACAGTGGCACTGAAGCTTTCTTT.

This clonotype was observed a handful of times. This chain uses TRBV20-1 with TRBJ1-4, with D uncertain. From germline, CDR1 is DFQATT and CDR2 SNEGSKA (reference sequence). This CDR3 has 11 residues. V lost 5 bases to trimming and J lost 7 bases, with 8 bases between them. The CDR3 coding sequence is TGCAGTGCTCCTCAACTTGAAAAACTGTTTTTT. It encodes CSAPQLEKLFF.

In its sample, this clonotype was seen many times. The V gene is TRBV12-3 or TRBV12-4, the J gene TRBJ2-7; 10 nucleotides match TRBD1. This CDR3 comprises 15 residues. With 4 bases clipped from V and 2 bases from J, the junction kept 5 bases outside the gene matches. The CDR3 loop is CASSSQGQGTYEQYF. The CDR3 nucleotides are TGTGCCAGCAGTTCCCAGGGACAGGGGACCTACGAGCAGTACTTC.

The sample holds many counts of this clonotype. This chain connects TRBV7-9 to TRBJ1-2; the D is unclear. V was cut by 5 bases and J by 6 bases, with 16 bases left in between. The germline V gene encodes CDR1 SEHNR and CDR2 FQNEAQ (reference sequence). The CDR3 runs 14 residues. The CDR3 DNA follows: TGTGCCAGCAGCCGGACGGATATCGAGGATGGCTACACCTTC. Protein: CASSRTDIEDGYTF.

This clonotype was observed many times. Here the CDR3 DNA reads TGCAGTGCTAGAGGGTTTAGCGGCCCCTACGAGCAGTACTTC. Protein product: CSARGFSGPYEQYF. The chain recombines TRBV20-1 with TRBJ2-7; D perhaps matches TRBD2 (6 bases). The CDR3 sequence is 14 residues long. Germline loops: CDR1 DFQATT, CDR2 SNEGSKA (reference sequence). Trimming removed 1 base at V and 2 bases at J, with 12 bases between.

This clonotype was counted between two and nine times. At one end the junction does not follow the germline gene, possibly because of a read error. The rearrangement joins TRBV12-3 or TRBV12-4 to TRBJ2-5; 9 bases map to TRBD2. This CDR3 is 12 amino acids long. CDR3 loop: CASTLGNSGSHF. The CDR3, as DNA: TGTGCCAGCACCCTCGGGAATAGCGGGAGCCACTTC.

The chain employs TRBV4-1 and TRBJ2-7; D remains unclear. The CDR3 is 16 residues long. Trimming removed 1 base from V and 4 bases from J, with 17 bases in between. The germline gives CDR1 MGHRA, CDR2 YSYEKL. The CDR3 here is CASSQGVPGSPYEQYF. DNA for the CDR3: TGCGCCAGCAGCCAAGGAGTTCCAGGATCCCCATACGAGCAGTACTTC.

In this sample, this clonotype turned up many times. The rearrangement joins TRBV7-2 to TRBJ2-5, with TRBD2 matching over 8 bases. The CDR3 runs 15 residues. Germline loops: CDR1 SGHTA, CDR2 FQGNSA. V was clipped by 0 bases and J by 4 bases; unmatched bases: 4. The DNA of the CDR3 is TGTGCCAGCAGCTTAGCGATCGGGAGGGCAGAGACCCAGTACTTC. Protein product: CASSLAIGRAETQYF.

This clonotype was detected only a few times. This rearrangement joins TRBV5-1 to TRBJ2-7; 7 bases line up with TRBD1. The CDR3 has 14 residues. CDR1 and CDR2 from the germline V gene are SGHRS and YFSETQ. V lost 8 bases to trimming and J lost 4 bases; unmatched junction nucleotides: 12. The CDR3, as DNA: TGCGCCAGTCGCTCAGGGGGTTCATTATACGAGCAGTACTTC. Amino acids: CASRSGGSLYEQYF. Full variable domain (outside the CDR3, taken from reference TRBV5-1 and TRBJ2-7): KAGVTQTPRYLIKTRGQQVTLSCSPISGHRSVSWYQQTPGQGLQFLFEYFSETQRNKGNFPGRFSGRQFSNSRSEMNVSTLELGDSALYLCASRSGGSLYEQYFGPGTRLTVT.

This clonotype appeared a single time. The gene calls are TRBV15 and TRBJ2-1; TRBD1 aligns across 10 bases. Germline CDR1 and CDR2: LNHNV and YYDKDF (reference sequence). Trimming removed 5 bases from V and 6 bases from J; junction bases left unmatched: 1. The CDR3 has 13 residues. CDR3: CATSGTGVNEQFF. The CDR3 DNA reads as TGTGCCACCAGCGGGACAGGGGTCAATGAGCAGTTCTTC.

The table lists this clonotype with a few counts. A much bigger clone sits one base away, suggesting this may be a read error. This sequence joins TRBV12-3 or TRBV12-4 and TRBJ2-1; tentative D call: TRBD2 (6 bases). This CDR3 comprises 19 residues. The CDR3 sequence: CASSPRSTSHSRVYNERFF. The DNA for the CDR3 is TGTGCCAGCAGCCCCCGGTCGACTAGTCATTCGAGGGTCTACAATGAGCGGTTCTTC.

This chain uses TRBV29-1 with TRBJ1-1; D not certain. Deletions cut 2 bases from V and 5 bases from J, with 12 bases between. The CDR3 covers 13 residues. Per germline, CDR1 SQVTM and CDR2 ANQGSEA. The CDR3 loop reads CSVETLRETEAFF. CDR3 DNA sequence: TGCAGCGTTGAAACTCTACGAGAGACTGAAGCTTTCTTT.

Only a few counts were recorded for this clonotype. This chain uses TRBV19 with TRBJ2-2, with 8 bases identical to TRBD1. The CDR3 is 17 amino acids. Looked up from germline, CDR1 is LNHDA and CDR2 is SQIVND (reference sequence). V lost 10 bases to trimming and J lost 0 bases; unmatched junction nucleotides: 13. The CDR3 DNA follows: TGTGCCACTTGCCCGCAGGGACAGGCTGCGAACACCGGGGAGCTGTTTTTT. Amino acids: CATCPQGQAANTGELFF.